These T cell receptor beta chains were read from a single sample in a study of shared clonotypes between healthy human individuals. Libraries were prepared by immunoSEQ multiplex PCR; TCRdb keeps only in-frame clonotypes and omits some of them. The sample has some 1,100,000 clones, about 84% seen once. Source material: memory CD4+ T cells from PBMCs. Source of these receptors: a man younger than 30 in good health. Some clones in this sample may be carry-over from other donors' samples. CDR3s include the opening cysteine and the closing phenylalanine or tryptophan. Each record gives: CDR3 length, clone size, V gene, J gene, D gene, CDR3 DNA, CDR3 protein. The D gene is left open where the match is weak. Not all rows give a size; the values are once, few, many and, for expanded clones, a class.

>16|.|TRBV28|TRBJ2-7|TRBD2
TGTGCCAGCAGCCAAGTCGGGGGGAAAAGGTCCTACGAGCAGTACTTC
CASSQVGGKRSYEQYF
>15|few|TRBV5-5|TRBJ1-5|.
TGTGCCAGCAGCTTGGCGTGGGGTTCGAGGCAGCCCCAGCATTTT
CASSLAWGSRQPQHF
>14|.|TRBV5-1|TRBJ2-1|.
TGCGCCAGCAGCTTGGTGGCAGAAAACAATGAGCAGTTCTTC
CASSLVAENNEQFF
>15|once|TRBV5-1|TRBJ2-1|TRBD1
TGCGCCAGCAGCGCGGGACAGGGGGCTCTCAATGAGCAGTTCTTC
CASSAGQGALNEQFF
>11|.|TRBV20-1|TRBJ2-7|TRBD2
TGCAGTGGCGGGGGTTCTTACGAGCAGTACTTC
CSGGGSYEQYF
>15|.|TRBV5-1|TRBJ2-1|.
TGCGCCAGCAGCTTGGTCCCAGGGGACTACAATGAGCAGTTCTTC
CASSLVPGDYNEQFF
>15|.|TRBV5-1|TRBJ1-3|TRBD1
TGCGCCAGCAGCTTTACAGGGGGCTCTGGAAACACCATATATTTT
CASSFTGGSGNTIYF
>12|.|TRBV28|TRBJ2-7|.
TGTGCCAGCAGAACAGGGTGGCGTGAGCAGTACTTC
CASRTGWREQYF
>14|.|TRBV10-3|TRBJ2-6|TRBD1
TGTGCCATCAGAAGACAGGGGACAGGCAACGTCCTGACTTTC
CAIRRQGTGNVLTF
>13|.|TRBV29-1|TRBJ2-7|.
TGCAGCGTTGAATTGGGGAGCTCCTACGAGCAGTACTTC
CSVELGSSYEQYF
>15|.|TRBV2|TRBJ2-2|.
TGTGCCAGCAGTGTAGACGGGATAGACACCGGGGAGCTGTTTTTT
CASSVDGIDTGELFF
>15|.|TRBV11-2|TRBJ2-4|.
TGTGCCAGCAGCCCCGGGGTTGGCCCCCAAAACATTCAGTACTTC
CASSPGVGPQNIQYF
>14|once|TRBV29-1|TRBJ2-3|.
TGCAGCACCGGGGGCGGATCTAGCACAGATACGCAGTATTTT
CSTGGGSSTDTQYF
>18|.|TRBV7-3|TRBJ2-1|TRBD2
TGTGCCAGCAGCTTAAGACTAGCGGGAGAGGCGGGAGAGAATGAGCAGTTCTTC
CASSLRLAGEAGENEQFF
>15|.|TRBV2|TRBJ2-2|TRBD1
TGTGCCAGCAGCGCAGGGACAGGGAACACCGGGGAGCTGTTTTTT
CASSAGTGNTGELFF
>17|.|TRBV5-1|TRBJ2-6|TRBD1
TGCGCCAGCAGCTTGGGAACAGGGGACTCTGGGGCCAACGTCCTGACTTTC
CASSLGTGDSGANVLTF
>11|.|TRBV6-1|TRBJ1-5|.
TGTGCCAGCAGCGGTTATCAGCCCCAGCATTTT
CASSGYQPQHF
>15|.|TRBV7-2|TRBJ2-7|.
TGTGCCACCGCCCTGACAAGTCTAGATTTCTACGAGCAGTACTTC
CATALTSLDFYEQYF
>19|.|TRBV27|TRBJ2-7|TRBD2
TGTGCCAGCAGGGCGGGGGCGGCGGGAGGGGGTAAGAAGTCCTACGAGCAGTACTTC
CASRAGAAGGGKKSYEQYF
>16|.|TRBV4-1|TRBJ2-1|TRBD2
TGCGCCAGCAGCCAAACCGGGACTAGATCGGGGCATGAGCAGTTCTTC
CASSQTGTRSGHEQFF
>14|.|TRBV11-2|TRBJ2-7|.
TGTGCCAGCAGCTCCACTAGTTTTGGCTACGAGCAGTACTTC
CASSSTSFGYEQYF
>14|.|TRBV11-2|TRBJ2-7|.
TGTGCCAGCAGCTTAGCTCGGGCCGCGAACGAGCAGTACTTC
CASSLARAANEQYF
>15|once|TRBV18|TRBJ2-1|TRBD2
TGTGCCAGCTCACCGGGACTAGCGGCTTACAATGAGCAGTTCTTC
CASSPGLAAYNEQFF
>15|.|TRBV9|TRBJ2-3|TRBD1
TGTGCCAGCAGCGCAGGACAGGGGGGTACAGATACGCAGTATTTT
CASSAGQGGTDTQYF
>15|.|TRBV5-4|TRBJ2-1|TRBD2
TGTGCCAGCAGCTTTAGCGGGGGAACCTACAATGAGCAGTTCTTC
CASSFSGGTYNEQFF
>16|.|TRBV7-2|TRBJ1-3|TRBD1
TGTGCCAGCACTGTGTGGGGTGGGACAGGGGGTGACACCATATATTTT
CASTVWGGTGGDTIYF
>15|once|TRBV28|TRBJ2-7|TRBD2
TGTGCCAGCAGACGAACGGGAGGGCAAACCTACGAGCAGTACTTC
CASRRTGGQTYEQYF
>17|.|TRBV10-3|TRBJ2-1|TRBD2
TGTGCCATCAGTGAGTCGGCTAGCGGGAGGGTGGGGAATGAGCAGTTCTTC
CAISESASGRVGNEQFF
>12|.|TRBV5-1|TRBJ2-3|.
TGCGCCAGCAGCTTACAGGGAGATACGCAGTATTTT
CASSLQGDTQYF
>14|.|TRBV5-5|TRBJ2-3|.
TGTGCCAGCAGCTTGGCGGGAGTGGAAGATACGCAGTATTTT
CASSLAGVEDTQYF